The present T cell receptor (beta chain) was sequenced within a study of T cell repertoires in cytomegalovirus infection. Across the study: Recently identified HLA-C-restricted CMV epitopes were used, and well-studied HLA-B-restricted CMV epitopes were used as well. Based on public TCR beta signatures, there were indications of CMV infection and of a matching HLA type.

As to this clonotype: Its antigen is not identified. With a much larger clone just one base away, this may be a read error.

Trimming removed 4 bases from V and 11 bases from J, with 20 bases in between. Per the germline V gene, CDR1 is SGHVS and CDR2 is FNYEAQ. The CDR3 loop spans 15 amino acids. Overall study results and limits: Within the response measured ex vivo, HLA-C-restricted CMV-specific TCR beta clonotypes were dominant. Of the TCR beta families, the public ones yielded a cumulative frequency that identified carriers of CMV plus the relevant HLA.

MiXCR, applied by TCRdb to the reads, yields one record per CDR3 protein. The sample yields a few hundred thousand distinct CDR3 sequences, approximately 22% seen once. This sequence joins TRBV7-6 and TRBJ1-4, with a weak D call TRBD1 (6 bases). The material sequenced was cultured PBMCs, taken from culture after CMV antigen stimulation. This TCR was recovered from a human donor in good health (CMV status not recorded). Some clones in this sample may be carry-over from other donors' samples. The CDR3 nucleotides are TGTGCCAGCAGCTCGAGCAGGGGAGCTCGTGACAAACTGTTTTTT. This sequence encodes CASSSSRGARDKLFF.